These T cell receptor beta chains were read from a single sample in a study of blood T cells in healthy people across ages. TCRdb recomputed calls from the 5' RACE reads with MiXCR, one row per CDR3 protein. The repertoire holds about 640,000 distinct CDR3 sequences, with about 53% as singletons. The sample taken for sequencing was blood. Every receptor here comes from a man aged 55 to 70 in good health. The CDR3 runs from the conserved cysteine through the conserved F or W. The order of the fields is D gene, clone size, J gene, V gene, CDR3 DNA, CDR3 protein. The D gene is left open where the match is weak. Expanded clones get a size class; other rows say once, few or many, or leave the size out.

>.|.|TRBJ2-5|TRBV2
TGTGCCAGCAAATTCGGGGGAGAGACCCAGTACTTC
CASKFGGETQYF
>TRBD2|.|TRBJ2-1|TRBV4-1
TGCGCCAGCAGCCAAGAAGGGGCTAGCGGGGGGGCCCCTAACAATGAGCAGTTCTTC
CASSQEGASGGAPNNEQFF
>.|.|TRBJ2-7|TRBV3-1
TGTGCCAGCAGCCAAGATTCGGCAGCCTACGAGCAGTACTTC
CASSQDSAAYEQYF
>TRBD2|.|TRBJ2-5|TRBV11-2
TGTGCCAGCAGCTCCGGCGGGGGGGGAGGTTGGGGGAAGGAGACCCAGTACTTC
CASSSGGGGGWGKETQYF
>TRBD2|once|TRBJ2-1|TRBV4-1
TGCGCCAGCAGCCTTGTGTCCGTGACTAGCGGTTACAATGAGCAGTTCTTC
CASSLVSVTSGYNEQFF
>.|.|TRBJ2-7|TRBV10-3
TGTGCCATCAGTGAGGACAGTTACGAGCAGTACTTC
CAISEDSYEQYF
>TRBD1|.|TRBJ1-6|TRBV2
TGTGCCAGCAGTGAATCGAGACAGGGAAATTCACCCCTCCACTTT
CASSESRQGNSPLHF
>.|.|TRBJ2-1|TRBV3-1
TGTGCCAGCAGCCAAGAGGGGGACCCTTTTTTGGATGAGCAGTTCTTC
CASSQEGDPFLDEQFF
>.|.|TRBJ2-5|TRBV6-6
TGTGCCAGCAGTTACTCAGGGACGGACCAAGAGACCCAGTACTTC
CASSYSGTDQETQYF
>TRBD1|.|TRBJ1-1|TRBV6-4
TGTGCCAGCAGACCGACAGGGGTCTACACTGAAGCTTTCTTT
CASRPTGVYTEAFF
>TRBD1|.|TRBJ2-1|TRBV7-2
TGTGCCAGCAGCCCGCAGGGACAGGGTGGGGTCAATGAGCAGTTCTTC
CASSPQGQGGVNEQFF
>.|few|TRBJ2-1|TRBV20-1
TGCAGTGCTAGAGGGATGAGTGGGACAACAAACAATGAGCAGTTCTTC
CSARGMSGTTNNEQFF
>.|.|TRBJ2-5|TRBV4-1
TGCGCCAGCAGCCTCACCGCCGGGGGCTCTGGAGAGACCCAGTACTTC
CASSLTAGGSGETQYF
>TRBD2|.|TRBJ2-1|TRBV28
TGTGCCAGCAGCCGATATGGTTCGGGACTAGCGAATTCCTACAATGAGCAGTTCTTC
CASSRYGSGLANSYNEQFF
>.|.|TRBJ2-1|TRBV7-2
TGTGCCAGCAGACCTAACAGGAGCAATTACAATGAGCAGTTCTTC
CASRPNRSNYNEQFF
>.|.|TRBJ1-2|TRBV5-1
TGCGCCAGCAGCGCGGAGGGGCCCGGCTACACCTTC
CASSAEGPGYTF
>.|.|TRBJ1-2|TRBV7-2
TGTGCCAGCAGCTTGGACAGATCCTCATATGGCTACACCTTC
CASSLDRSSYGYTF
>TRBD1|many|TRBJ2-7|TRBV6-1
TGTGCCAGCAGTGGACAGGGTCCCTACGAGCAGTACTTC
CASSGQGPYEQYF
>.|once|TRBJ1-4|TRBV20-1
TGCAGTGCTAGAGCGGCCAGGGCGGGCGGAAAACTGTTTTTT
CSARAARAGGKLFF
>.|.|TRBJ1-1|TRBV27
TGTGCCAGCAGTTTAAGCAGAGTGAACACTGAAGCTTTCTTT
CASSLSRVNTEAFF
>TRBD2|.|TRBJ2-3|TRBV10-3
TGTGCCATCAGAACATCTAGCGGAGGAGATACGCAGTATTTT
CAIRTSSGGDTQYF
>.|.|TRBJ2-5|TRBV12-3/TRBV12-4
TGTGCCAGCATCAGGGGTGCCGGGGAGACCCAGTACTTC
CASIRGAGETQYF